These 18 T cell receptor beta chains came from one sample sequenced in a study of CD8+CD57+ T cells in acquired aplastic anemia. CDR3 and TCR beta VDJ profiling relied on genomic DNA as the template. TCRdb reprocessed the reads via MiXCR and lists one record per CDR3 protein. Counted here are hundreds of thousands of distinct CDR3 sequences, around 60% occurring once; the ten biggest clones make up approximately 8%. Material: sorted CD4+, CD8+, or CD8+CD57+ T cells (not recorded which) from PBMCs. These receptors came from a human donor with severe aplastic anemia or a healthy control (not recorded which).

V and J are TRBV5-4 and TRBJ2-2, with 9 bases aligning to TRBD2. Germline assignment: CDR1 SGHNT and CDR2 YYREEE (reference sequence). The CDR3 consists of 17 residues. Losses at the gene ends were 4 bases for V and 2 bases for J; bases not matched to a gene: 9. The CDR3 is CASSTRAGGPNTGELFF. The DNA for the CDR3 is TGTGCCAGCAGCACGAGGGCGGGGGGGCCAAACACCGGGGAGCTGTTTTTT.

This clonotype was seen more than once but under ten times. The chain joins TRBV5-1 to TRBJ2-5, with 11 bases matching TRBD1. CDR1 and CDR2 (germline): SGHRS, YFSETQ. This CDR3 contains 15 residues. J lost 5 bases, V lost 4 bases, and 7 bases had no gene match. CDR3 in amino acids: CASSVWDRGKETQYF. The CDR3 DNA follows: TGCGCCAGCAGCGTGTGGGACAGGGGGAAGGAGACCCAGTACTTC.

V gene TRBV20-1 combines with J gene TRBJ2-1; no reliable D call. The CDR3 length is 14 residues. V lost 3 bases and J 0 bases, leaving 9 bases between the germline ends. Germline V gives CDR1 DFQATT, CDR2 SNEGSKA (reference sequence). This CDR3 is CSASAGSSYNEQFF. As DNA, the CDR3 is TGCAGTGCTAGTGCTGGTAGCTCCTACAATGAGCAGTTCTTC.

This clonotype was counted only a few times. The V call is TRBV7-3, the J call TRBJ2-5; the D gene could be TRBD1 or TRBD2 (5 bases each). CDR3 length equals 13 residues. Germline CDR1 is SGHTA and CDR2 is FQGTGA. V was cut by 8 bases and J by 7 bases, with 17 bases left in between. The CDR3 DNA is TGTGCCAGCGCTGACAGAGGGGCGGGGACCCAGTACTTC. Translated: CASADRGAGTQYF.

The chain joins TRBV24-1 to TRBJ2-3; D possibly corresponds to TRBD2 (6 bases). CDR3 length equals 14 residues. From germline, CDR1 is KGHDR and CDR2 SFDVKD. V was trimmed by 5 bases and J by 5 bases, leaving 13 bases between them. CDR3 nucleotides: TGTGCCACCAGTGTCCAGGGAGGTGGAGATACGCAGTATTTT. Translated: CATSVQGGGDTQYF.

The V call is TRBV12-3 or TRBV12-4, the J call TRBJ2-2, with D perhaps TRBD1 (6 bases). There are 16 residues in the CDR3. V lost 4 bases and J lost 0, with 12 bases in between. DNA for the CDR3: TGTGCCAGCAGTTCCCACAGGGCAGCGAACACCGGGGAGCTGTTTTTT. As protein: CASSSHRAANTGELFF.

J is TRBJ2-7 and V is TRBV5-6; D is ambiguous. The CDR3 consists of 15 residues. Germline CDR1 SGHDT, CDR2 YYEEEE. V dropped 3 bases and J dropped 2 bases, with 15 bases sitting between them. This CDR3 is CASSSTPASTYEQYF. CDR3 DNA: TGTGCCAGCAGCTCAACCCCCGCATCGACCTACGAGCAGTACTTC.

The chain recombines TRBV7-9 with TRBJ1-2, with 8 bases that match TRBD1. The germline gives CDR1 SEHNR, CDR2 FQNEAQ (reference sequence). With 0 bases clipped from V and 2 bases from J, the junction kept 2 bases outside the gene matches. CDR3 size: 15 residues. CDR3 DNA: TGTGCCAGCAGCTTAGCAGGACAGGGCAACTATGGCTACACCTTC. Its protein is CASSLAGQGNYGYTF.

The table lists this clonotype with many counts. The gene calls are TRBV7-9 and TRBJ2-5; D is unclear. Trimming took off 6 bases at V and 2 bases at J, with 10 bases between the two ends. The germline V gene has CDR1 SEHNR and CDR2 FQNEAQ (reference sequence). The CDR3 sequence is 13 residues long. Here the CDR3 DNA reads TGTGCCAGCAGTATAGGGAAACAAGAGACCCAGTACTTC. The encoded protein is CASSIGKQETQYF.

The V call is TRBV7-9, the J call TRBJ2-1; 9 nucleotides align to TRBD2. The CDR3 consists of 14 residues. Trimming took 5 bases from V and 5 from J; bases not matched to a gene: 4. Per the germline V gene, CDR1 is SEHNR and CDR2 is FQNEAQ (reference sequence). CDR3 nucleotide sequence: TGTGCCAGCAGCCGCCGACTAGCGGACAATGAGCAGTTCTTC. It specifies CASSRRLADNEQFF.

This clonotype has a count of ten or more. V usage is TRBV12-3 or TRBV12-4 and J usage is TRBJ1-1; D remains unclear. Trimming removed 4 bases from V and 7 bases from J, with 7 bases in between. The CDR3 loop spans 11 amino acids. In DNA form, the CDR3 reads TGTGCCAGCAGTTCCGGGATTGAAGCTTTCTTT. Translation: CASSSGIEAFF.

Concerning this clonotype itself: It may be a read error: a sequence one base away is much more abundant. The chain recombines TRBV7-6 with TRBJ2-1; D gene ambiguous. This CDR3 region has 12 residues. Germline V gene sequence: CDR1 SGHVS, CDR2 FNYEAQ. The CDR3 reads CAGSTANNEQFF. CDR3 nucleotides: TGTGCCGGCAGTACCGCCAACAATGAGCAGTTCTTC. Combining the CDR3 with reference TRBV7-6 and TRBJ2-1 gives the whole variable domain GAGVSQSPRYKVTKRGQDVALRCDPISGHVSLYWYRQALGQGPEFLTYFNYEAQQDKSGLPNDRFSAERPEGSISTLTIQRTEQRDSAMYRCAGSTANNEQFFGPGTRLTVL.

This clonotype was detected ten times or more. The rearrangement joins TRBV3-1 to TRBJ1-6, with 7 bases fitting TRBD1. Germline V lookup: CDR1 LGHDT, CDR2 YNNKEL (reference sequence). CDR3 size: 15 residues. The J segment lost 8 bases and the V segment lost 5 bases, leaving 9 bases of the junction unmatched. In DNA form, the CDR3 reads TGTGCCAGCAGCTATCGACAGGGTGTTGATTCACCCCTCCACTTT. Amino acid sequence: CASSYRQGVDSPLHF. The full variable domain, its missing parts supplied by reference TRBV3-1 and TRBJ1-6, is DTAVSQTPKYLVTQMGNDKSIKCEQNLGHDTMYWYKQDSKKFLKIMFSYNNKELIINETVPNRFSPKSPDKAHLNLHINSLELGDSAVYFCASSYRQGVDSPLHFGNGTRLTVT.

This clonotype was seen ten or more times. The chain uses TRBV20-1 and TRBJ2-5, with 12 bases that match TRBD2. The CDR3 totals 15 residues. Per germline, CDR1 DFQATT and CDR2 SNEGSKA (reference sequence). With V trimmed by 2 bases and J by 5 bases, 6 bases remained unmatched. Here the CDR3 reads CSARKILAGGETQYF. CDR3 in DNA: TGCAGTGCTAGAAAAATACTAGCGGGGGGTGAGACCCAGTACTTC.

In regard to this clonotype: Given a much more abundant clone one base away, this may be a read error. The rearrangement links TRBV4-3 to TRBJ1-2; D possibly corresponds to TRBD1 (6 bases). In germline, CDR1 is LGHNA, CDR2 YSLEER. The CDR3 is made up of 15 amino acids. The CDR3 loop reads CARSQERGGFGGYTF. In nucleotides, the CDR3 is TGCGCCAGGAGCCAAGAACGAGGGGGGTTTGGTGGCTACACCTTC.

In its sample, this clonotype was seen many times. The chain couples TRBV6-5 to TRBJ2-1; TRBD1 matches at 9 bases. Germline loops: CDR1 MNHEY, CDR2 SVGAGI. CDR3 length: 14 residues. The V gene end was trimmed by 5 bases and the J gene end by 4 bases; junction bases not matched to a gene: 3. The CDR3 nucleotides read TGTGCCAGCAGTACAGGACAGGGGTACAATGAGCAGTTCTTC. Translated, it gives CASSTGQGYNEQFF.

The chain links TRBV7-3 to TRBJ1-6; TRBD1 matches 10 bases. CDR3 length equals 16 residues. Germline V gene sequence: CDR1 SGHTA, CDR2 FQGTGA. V lost 5 bases to trimming and J lost 6 bases; unmatched junction nucleotides: 7. For the CDR3, the DNA is TGTGCCAGCAGCCCTTCCGGGACAGGGGTTAATTCACCCCTCCACTTT. As protein: CASSPSGTGVNSPLHF. Complete variable domain (other parts from reference TRBV7-3 and TRBJ1-6): GAGVSQTPSNKVTEKGKYVELRCDPISGHTALYWYRQSLGQGPEFLIYFQGTGAADDSGLPNDRFFAVRPEGSVSTLKIQRTERGDSAVYLCASSPSGTGVNSPLHFGNGTRLTVT.

CDR3 residues: CASSPGVAGDGEQYF. The CDR3 region has the DNA TGTGCCAGCAGCCCCGGAGTAGCGGGGGACGGCGAGCAGTACTTC. V and J are TRBV9 and TRBJ2-7, with 9 nucleotides matching TRBD2. The CDR3 loop spans 15 amino acids. J was trimmed by 6 bases and V by 4 bases; bases with no gene match: 11. Per the germline V gene, CDR1 is SGDLS and CDR2 is YYNGEE.